The TCR beta chain described here comes from a study of blood T cell repertoires in COVID-19. Study overall: Researchers got acute and convalescent COVID-19 samples from the United States, Italy and Spain.

This clone was counted only a few times. TCRdb's table, derived via immunoSEQ multiplex PCR, lists solely in-frame clones and lacks some. The sample records about 110,000 clones, about four fifths being singletons. Germline loops: CDR1 SGHDT, CDR2 YYEEEE. The CDR3 length is 14 residues. Trimming shortened V by 3 bases and J by 0 bases, and 9 bases separated the two germline ends. Sequences were obtained from peripheral blood. This sequence originates from a woman aged 80 or older with acute or convalescent COVID-19. The chain is built from TRBV5-6 and TRBJ1-1; no reliable D call. The CDR3 DNA reads as TGTGCCAGCAGCTATGGAGCTTTGAACACTGAAGCTTTCTTT. It encodes CASSYGALNTEAFF.